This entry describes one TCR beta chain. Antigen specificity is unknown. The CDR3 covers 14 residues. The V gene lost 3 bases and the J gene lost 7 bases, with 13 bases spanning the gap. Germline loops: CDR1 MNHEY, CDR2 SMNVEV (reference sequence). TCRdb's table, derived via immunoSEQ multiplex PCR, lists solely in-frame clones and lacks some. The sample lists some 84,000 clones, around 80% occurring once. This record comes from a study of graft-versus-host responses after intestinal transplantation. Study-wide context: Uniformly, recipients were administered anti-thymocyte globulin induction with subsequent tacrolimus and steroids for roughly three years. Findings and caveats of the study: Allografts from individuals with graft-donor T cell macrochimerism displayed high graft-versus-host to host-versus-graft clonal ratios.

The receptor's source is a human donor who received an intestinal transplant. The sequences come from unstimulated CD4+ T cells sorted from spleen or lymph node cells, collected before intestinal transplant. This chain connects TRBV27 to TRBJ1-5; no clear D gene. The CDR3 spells CASSFNGLGQPQHF. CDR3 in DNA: TGTGCCAGCAGTTTCAACGGCCTGGGCCAGCCCCAGCATTTT.